These 20 T cell receptor beta chains came from one sample sequenced in a study of shared clonotypes between healthy human individuals. Profiling relied on immunoSEQ multiplex PCR, and the TCRdb table lists in-frame clones only, not all of them. The table has about 320,000 clones, 80% to 90% seen once. The sequencing sample was made of memory CD8+ T cells sorted from blood. The subset: CD45RO+ cells pooled with CCR7-negative TemRA cells. The receptors were sampled from a man aged 18 to 29 in good health.

The CDR3 loop reads CASSYQGAREKLFF. Here the CDR3 DNA reads TGTGCCAGCAGCTATCAGGGGGCGCGAGAAAAACTGTTTTTT. The gene calls are TRBV5-4 and TRBJ1-4, with TRBD1 identical over 8 bases. Germline CDR1 and CDR2: SGHNT and YYREEE (reference sequence). The CDR3 has 14 residues. V was clipped by 3 bases and J by 8 bases; unmatched bases: 6.

This CDR3 reads CASSFYPDSPNTEAFF. CDR3 DNA: TGTGCCAGCAGCTTCTACCCGGACAGTCCGAACACTGAAGCTTTCTTT. The chain joins TRBV7-9 to TRBJ1-1; perhaps TRBD1 as D (6 bases). This CDR3 comprises 16 residues. V lost 3 bases to trimming and J lost 1 base, with 15 bases between them. Germline V gene data show CDR1 as SEHNR and CDR2 as FQNEAQ (reference sequence).

This chain joins TRBV2 and TRBJ1-2; D gene unclear. V lost 4 bases and J lost 0, with 12 bases in between. The CDR3 totals 15 residues. Germline V lookup: CDR1 SNHLY, CDR2 FYNNEI. CDR3 protein: CASSAGPPANYGYTF. For the CDR3, the DNA is TGTGCCAGCAGTGCCGGGCCCCCGGCTAACTATGGCTACACCTTC. The full variable domain, in which reference TRBV2 and TRBJ1-2 provide the parts outside the CDR3, is EPEVTQTPSHQVTQMGQEVILRCVPISNHLYFYWYRQILGQKVEFLVSFYNNEISEKSEIFDDQFSVERPDGSNFTLKIRSTKLEDSAMYFCASSAGPPANYGYTFGSGTRLTVV.

V is TRBV6-4 and J is TRBJ1-2, with 9 bases aligning to TRBD1. The CDR3 runs 15 residues. Germline loops: CDR1 MRHNA, CDR2 SNTAGT. V lost 2 bases, J lost 3 bases, and 4 bases stayed unmatched. CDR3 bases: TGTGCCAGCAGTGACCCGGACAGGGGAGACTATGGCTACACCTTC. Amino acid sequence: CASSDPDRGDYGYTF.

The chain carries TRBV6-1 and TRBJ2-7; the match to TRBD1 covers 9 bases. V lost 5 bases, J lost 2 bases, and 4 bases stayed unmatched. This CDR3 spans 14 amino acids. Germline CDR1 MNHNS, CDR2 SASEGT. Written as DNA, the CDR3 is TGTGCCAGCAGTCCCGGGACAGGGCCCTACGAGCAGTACTTC. It yields the protein CASSPGTGPYEQYF.

The V gene is TRBV7-2, the J gene TRBJ1-6; D unresolved. V gave up 3 bases and J gave up 9 bases, with 15 bases separating them. The CDR3 runs 15 residues. The germline CDR1 and CDR2 sequences are SGHTA and FQGNSA. In DNA, the CDR3 is TGTGCCAGCAGCTTCTCATCCCCTGATGGTTCACCCCTCCACTTT. Its translation: CASSFSSPDGSPLHF.

The chain links TRBV30 to TRBJ2-7, with a weak D call TRBD2 (5 bases). Germline assignment: CDR1 GTSNPN and CDR2 SVGIG (reference sequence). V lost 2 bases and J lost 0, with 8 bases in between. The CDR3 sequence is 13 residues long. Written as DNA, the CDR3 is TGTGCCTGGAGTCGAGGGAACTCCTACGAGCAGTACTTC. Its translation: CAWSRGNSYEQYF.

The chain uses TRBV7-9 and TRBJ2-3, with D possibly TRBD2 on 7 matching bases. The V end was cut by 4 bases, the J end by 2 bases, with 22 bases between. Germline loops: CDR1 SEHNR, CDR2 FQNEAQ (reference sequence). The length of the CDR3 is 18 residues. For the CDR3, the DNA is TGTGCCAGCAGCTCCCCTAGGGGAGGGGGAAAAAACACAGATACGCAGTATTTT. Translating it yields CASSSPRGGGKNTDTQYF.

The chain carries TRBV4-1 and TRBJ2-7; D is tentatively TRBD1 or TRBD2 (5 bases each). This CDR3 has 16 amino acids. The V gene's germline CDR1 is MGHRA and CDR2 YSYEKL. Trimming took 0 bases from V and 3 from J, leaving 15 bases between them. In DNA, the CDR3 is TGCGCCAGCAGCCAAGATGGGACCCCTAACATCTACGAGCAGTACTTC. Amino acid sequence: CASSQDGTPNIYEQYF.

As to this clone: Its ends do not fully match the called genes, so a read error is possible. V and J are TRBV4-3 and TRBJ2-2; possibly TRBD2 for D (6 bases). The CDR3 sequence is 15 residues long. Looked up from germline, CDR1 is LGHNA and CDR2 is YSLEER. The DNA of the CDR3 is TGCGCCAGCAGCCAATATGGGGGGAACTCCGGGGAGCTGTTTTTT. As protein: CASSQYGGNSGELFF.

The V call is TRBV9, the J call TRBJ2-2; TRBD1 agrees at 7 bases. The CDR3 runs 16 residues. The V and J ends lost 0 bases and 4 bases, in that order; junction bases with no gene match: 6. Looked up from germline, CDR1 is SGDLS and CDR2 is YYNGEE. In nucleotides, the CDR3 is TGTGCCAGCAGCGTAGTTCAGACAGGGCCCACCGGGGAGCTGTTTTTT. As protein: CASSVVQTGPTGELFF.

This chain links TRBV7-9 with TRBJ2-1; 7 nucleotides line up with TRBD2. V was pared by 5 bases and J by 12 bases, with 4 bases of the junction left unmatched. In germline, CDR1 is SEHNR, CDR2 FQNEAQ (reference sequence). The CDR3 runs 11 residues. CDR3 nucleotide sequence: TGTGCCAGCAGCCCCACGGGGGGGCAGTTCTTC. Residues: CASSPTGGQFF.

The chain links TRBV2 to TRBJ1-4, with D perhaps matching TRBD1 (5 bases). The CDR3 contains 15 residues. V dropped 1 base and J dropped 4 bases, with 10 bases sitting between them. Per the germline V gene, CDR1 is SNHLY and CDR2 is FYNNEI. CDR3 sequence reads: CASSEVQGDNEKLFF. The CDR3 DNA follows: TGTGCCAGCAGTGAAGTTCAGGGCGATAATGAAAAACTGTTTTTT.

The chain uses TRBV27 and TRBJ2-7; TRBD1 aligns across 9 bases. V was clipped by 3 bases and J by 4 bases; unmatched bases: 7. The CDR3 length is 15 residues. The germline CDR1 and CDR2 sequences are MNHEY and SMNVEV (reference sequence). The CDR3 DNA is TGTGCCAGCAGTTTCTCGCGACAGGGGGGATACGAGCAGTACTTC. Amino acids: CASSFSRQGGYEQYF.

The chain uses TRBV27 and TRBJ2-2; tentatively, D is TRBD1 or TRBD2 (5 bases each). Trimming cost V 5 bases and J 7 bases, with 17 bases left between them. The CDR3 loop spans 15 amino acids. CDR1 and CDR2 from the germline V gene are MNHEY and SMNVEV (reference sequence). CDR3 residues: CASSRDGELGGELFF. As DNA, the CDR3 is TGTGCCAGCAGTCGGGACGGGGAATTGGGCGGGGAGCTGTTTTTT.

There are a few counts of this clone. The chain has TRBV6-5 and TRBJ2-5; the match to TRBD2 covers 13 bases. V lost 1 base and J lost 1; bases outside the gene matches: 0. CDR1 is MNHEY, CDR2 SVGAGI, per germline. The length of the CDR3 is 16 residues. In nucleotides, the CDR3 is TGTGCCAGCAGTTACTGGACTAGCGGGGGCCAAGAGACCCAGTACTTC. This sequence encodes CASSYWTSGGQETQYF.

The J gene is TRBJ2-3, the V gene TRBV4-3; either TRBD1 or TRBD2 may fit D (5 bases each). Germline-derived CDR1 and CDR2 are LGHNA and YSLEER. Trimming shortened V by 0 bases and J by 6 bases, and 13 bases separated the two germline ends. CDR3 length: 15 amino acids. The chain's CDR3 is CASSQDLGPSDTQYF. CDR3 sequence (DNA): TGCGCCAGCAGCCAAGACTTGGGACCATCGGATACGCAGTATTTT.

The rearrangement links TRBV7-9 to TRBJ2-5; unclear D gene. Trimming left V 5 bases short and J 3 bases short, with 13 bases between. This CDR3 is built from 14 residues. Germline V gives CDR1 SEHNR, CDR2 FQNEAQ (reference sequence). As DNA, the CDR3 is TGTGCCAGCAGCCTTTCATATAACGAAGAGACCCAGTACTTC. It translates to CASSLSYNEETQYF. Supplemented by reference TRBV7-9 and TRBJ2-5, the full variable domain reads DTGVSQNPRHKITKRGQNVTFRCDPISEHNRLYWYRQTLGQGPEFLTYFQNEAQLEKSRLLSDRFSAERPKGSFSTLEIQRTEQGDSAMYLCASSLSYNEETQYFGPGTRLLVL.

The chain links TRBV5-1 to TRBJ1-2; D perhaps matches TRBD1 (5 bases). Germline CDR1 SGHRS, CDR2 YFSETQ. The CDR3 runs to 13 residues. The germline V and J ends were trimmed by 5 bases and 4 bases, with 12 bases remaining between them. The CDR3 reads CASSSGRLYGYTF. The CDR3 region has the DNA TGCGCCAGCAGTTCGGGACGGCTCTATGGCTACACCTTC.

The rearrangement joins TRBV7-9 to TRBJ2-7; 12 nucleotides match TRBD2. This CDR3 has 18 amino acids. CDR1 is SEHNR and CDR2 is FQNEAQ in the germline V gene (reference sequence). V lost 4 bases to trimming and J lost 4 bases; unmatched junction nucleotides: 14. The CDR3: CASSWGLAGGPVHYEQYF. CDR3 coding DNA: TGTGCCAGCAGCTGGGGGCTAGCGGGAGGGCCGGTCCATTACGAGCAGTACTTC.